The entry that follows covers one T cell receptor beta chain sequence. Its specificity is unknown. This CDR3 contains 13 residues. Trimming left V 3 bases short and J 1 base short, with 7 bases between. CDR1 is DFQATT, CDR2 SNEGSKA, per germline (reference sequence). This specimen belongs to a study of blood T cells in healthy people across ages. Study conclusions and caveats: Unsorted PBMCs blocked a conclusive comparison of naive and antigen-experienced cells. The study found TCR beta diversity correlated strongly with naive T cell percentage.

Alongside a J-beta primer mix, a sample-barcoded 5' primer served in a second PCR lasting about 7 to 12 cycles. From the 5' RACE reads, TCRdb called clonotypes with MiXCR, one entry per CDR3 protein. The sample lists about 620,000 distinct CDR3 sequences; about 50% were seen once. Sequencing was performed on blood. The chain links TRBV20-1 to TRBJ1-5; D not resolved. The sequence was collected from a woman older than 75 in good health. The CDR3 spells CSARMGSNQPQHF. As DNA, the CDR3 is TGCAGTGCTAGGATGGGGAGCAATCAGCCCCAGCATTTT.